This paragraph reports one T cell receptor beta chain. Participants came from fewer than 25 US areas, aged about 18 to 95 years. This entry comes from a study of blood T cell repertoires in COVID-19. Whole-study context: Spain, Italy and the United States supplied samples that represented acute and convalescent COVID-19.

Germline lookup yields CDR1 MGHRA and CDR2 YSYEKL. V shed 0 bases, J shed 6 bases, and the junction held 4 bases outside the gene matches. This CDR3 region has 15 residues. The data were produced by immunoSEQ multiplex PCR, yet TCRdb's version contains in-frame clones alone and is incomplete. This table has 490,000 or so clones, roughly 90% appearing once. Sequenced input: PBMCs or T cells enriched from blood (not recorded which). The V call is TRBV4-1, the J call TRBJ2-2, with 7 bases identical to TRBD1. This TCR was sampled from a woman in her 40s who had recovered from COVID-19. The CDR3 coding sequence is TGCGCCAGCAGCCAAGATAGACAGGGCCCCGGGGAGCTGTTTTTT. Translation: CASSQDRQGPGELFF.